A single sample is the source of the 30 T cell receptor beta chains below, sequenced in a study of T cells after somatic rescue of genetic block. Method: immunoSEQ multiplex PCR; TCRdb's copy keeps in-frame clones and lacks some. Of tens of thousands of clones listed, 80% to 90% are singletons. Source material: peripheral blood mononuclear cells (PBMCs). The receptors stem from a woman under 30.

CDR3 DNA: TGTGCCAGTAGCCGGGACTCCAGCACAGATACGCAGTATTTT. It translates to CASSRDSSTDTQYF. This chain connects TRBV19 to TRBJ2-3; a weak D match, TRBD2 (6 bases). The V gene lost 6 bases and the J gene lost 0 bases, with 10 bases spanning the gap. The CDR3 runs 14 residues. Per the germline V gene, CDR1 is LNHDA and CDR2 is SQIVND (reference sequence).

The chain joins TRBV6-5 to TRBJ2-3; D ambiguous. Trimming took off 7 bases at V and 1 base at J, with 9 bases between the two ends. This CDR3 is 13 amino acids long. Germline-derived CDR1 and CDR2 are MNHEY and SVGAGI. CDR3 DNA sequence: TGTGCCAGCACAGGCCATGGCACAGATACGCAGTATTTT. This translates into CASTGHGTDTQYF.

This clone showed up just a few times. The chain recombines TRBV6-4 with TRBJ1-1, with a possible D match to TRBD1 (5 bases). This CDR3 has 15 residues. Trimming pared 6 bases from V and 1 base from J, leaving 15 bases between. Germline V lookup: CDR1 MRHNA, CDR2 SNTAGT. CDR3 loop: CASSPTWTQNTEAFF. CDR3 coding DNA: TGTGCCAGCAGCCCTACTTGGACACAGAACACTGAAGCTTTCTTT.

J is TRBJ2-7 and V is TRBV6-6; 7 nucleotides line up with TRBD2. There are 15 residues in the CDR3. Germline V gene data show CDR1 as MNHNY and CDR2 as SVGAGI (reference sequence). After removal of 5 bases from V and 3 bases from J, the junction contained 10 bases not matched to a gene. The CDR3 reads CASSQRDGRSYEQYF. The CDR3 DNA reads TGTGCCAGCAGTCAAAGAGACGGGAGGAGCTACGAGCAGTACTTC.

The gene calls are TRBV30 and TRBJ2-5; possibly TRBD1 for D (6 bases). V was cut by 2 bases and J by 8 bases, with 21 bases left in between. This CDR3 has 15 residues. CDR1 and CDR2 (germline): GTSNPN, SVGIG (reference sequence). The CDR3 DNA follows: TGTGCCTGGAGTACCGGGCAGGGGTCAGCGGAAACCCAGTACTTC. It specifies CAWSTGQGSAETQYF.

This chain joins TRBV15 and TRBJ2-3; a weak D match, TRBD1 (6 bases). The germline gives CDR1 LNHNV, CDR2 YYDKDF (reference sequence). The CDR3 runs 14 residues. Between the trimmed V and J ends, which lost 3 bases and 3 bases, there was a span of 10 bases. CDR3 protein: CATSRGAETDTQYF. CDR3 bases: TGTGCCACCAGCAGGGGGGCGGAGACAGATACGCAGTATTTT.

The chain couples TRBV7-9 to TRBJ1-4; TRBD1 might be the D (5 bases). V lost 3 bases and J 5 bases, leaving 10 bases between the germline ends. Germline V gene lookup returns CDR1 SEHNR and CDR2 FQNEAQ (reference sequence). The CDR3 runs 14 residues. In nucleotides, the CDR3 is TGTGCCAGCAGCTTGGGCAGGGCGAATGAAAAACTGTTTTTT. This sequence encodes CASSLGRANEKLFF.

This rearrangement joins TRBV6-4 to TRBJ2-1, with 13 bases that match TRBD2. This CDR3 is 17 amino acids long. The germline V gene has CDR1 MRHNA and CDR2 SNTAGT. The V and J ends lost 4 bases and 3 bases, in that order; junction bases with no gene match: 6. CDR3 residues: CASSALAGGPGYNEQFF. The CDR3 DNA reads as TGTGCCAGCAGTGCACTAGCGGGAGGGCCGGGCTACAATGAGCAGTTCTTC.

V and J are TRBV5-5 and TRBJ2-2; D is possibly TRBD1 or TRBD2 (5 bases each). This CDR3 region has 15 residues. CDR1 and CDR2 from the germline V gene are SGHKS and YYEKEE (reference sequence). Trimming took off 1 base at V and 6 bases at J, with 13 bases between the two ends. In DNA form, the CDR3 reads TGTGCCAGCAGCTTGACCCTTGGGGGACCCGGGGAGCTGTTTTTT. It codes for CASSLTLGGPGELFF.

This sequence joins TRBV5-8 and TRBJ2-5, with TRBD2 matching 9 bases. The junction had 10 bases not matched to a gene; V was cut back by 5 bases and J by 2 bases. The CDR3 is made up of 16 amino acids. Germline assignment: CDR1 SGHTS and CDR2 YDEGEE. CDR3 sequence: CASSTGFLAGQETQYF. DNA of the CDR3: TGTGCCAGCAGTACGGGGTTCCTAGCGGGACAAGAGACCCAGTACTTC.

The rearrangement joins TRBV9 to TRBJ2-6, with D hard to call. This CDR3 contains 16 residues. V was pared by 6 bases and J by 4 bases, with 17 bases between. CDR1 and CDR2 (germline): SGDLS, YYNGEE. CDR3 in DNA: TGTGCCAGCACCATCGGCCTCCTCATGGGGGCCAACGTCCTGACTTTC. Residues: CASTIGLLMGANVLTF.

This clone was seen once. This chain links TRBV18 with TRBJ2-6; D call uncertain. Germline V lookup: CDR1 KGHSH, CDR2 LQKENI. This CDR3 spans 16 amino acids. V was cut by 7 bases and J by 0 bases, with 13 bases left in between. The CDR3 DNA is TGTGCCAGCTGCCCATTTTCGGGCTCTGGGGCCAACGTCCTGACTTTC. It specifies CASCPFSGSGANVLTF. Full variable domain (rest looked up from reference TRBV18 and TRBJ2-6): NAGVMQNPRHLVRRRGQEARLRCSPMKGHSHVYWYRQLPEEGLKFMVYLQKENIIDESGMPKERFSAEFPKEGPSILRIQQVVRGDSAAYFCASCPFSGSGANVLTFGAGSRLTVL.

The count of this clone is one. The chain carries TRBV27 and TRBJ2-1, with D possibly being TRBD1 or TRBD2 (5 bases each). The ends were cut back, 5 bases at V and 8 bases at J, with 16 bases in the middle. Germline values: CDR1 MNHEY, CDR2 SMNVEV (reference sequence). This CDR3 is built from 14 residues. The DNA of the CDR3 is TGTGCCAGCAGTCCTTGGGACCGGACTCATGAGCAGTTCTTC. Translated: CASSPWDRTHEQFF.

The chain couples TRBV28 to TRBJ2-3, with 9 bases that match TRBD2. The CDR3 has 16 residues. CDR1 is MDHEN and CDR2 is SYDVKM in the germline V gene. Trimming took 3 bases from V and 1 from J; bases not matched to a gene: 5. The CDR3 reads CASSLGGGAGTDTQYF. In DNA, the CDR3 is TGTGCCAGCAGTTTGGGCGGGGGGGCCGGCACAGATACGCAGTATTTT.

This clone was counted a few times. This rearrangement joins TRBV5-1 to TRBJ2-3; 11 positions match TRBD2. The CDR3 covers 15 residues. Germline V CDR1 and CDR2: SGHRS, YFSETQ. V gave up 7 bases and J gave up 1 base; unmatched junction bases: 5. CDR3 loop: CASRPTSGGTDTQYF. The DNA for the CDR3 is TGCGCCAGCCGCCCGACTAGCGGGGGCACAGATACGCAGTATTTT.

The chain joins TRBV7-2 to TRBJ1-5, with D perhaps matching TRBD1 (6 bases). This CDR3 has 16 residues. Between the trimmed V and J ends, which lost 5 bases and 2 bases, there was a span of 16 bases. The germline CDR1 and CDR2 sequences are SGHTA and FQGNSA. The chain's CDR3 is CASSRQGKSGNQPQHF. The CDR3 nucleotides read TGTGCCAGCAGCCGCCAGGGGAAAAGTGGCAATCAGCCCCAGCATTTT.

V usage is TRBV5-1 and J usage is TRBJ2-1; D not resolved. V lost 0 bases to trimming and J lost 7 bases, with 14 bases between them. The CDR3 covers 15 residues. Looked up from germline, CDR1 is SGHRS and CDR2 is YFSETQ. The CDR3 bases are TGCGCCAGCAGCTTGGCGGGCCCCATTTGGAATGAGCAGTTCTTC. This encodes CASSLAGPIWNEQFF.

The V and J genes are TRBV2 and TRBJ2-7; D unresolved. The CDR3 has 18 amino acids. Per the germline V gene, CDR1 is SNHLY and CDR2 is FYNNEI. Trimming stripped 3 bases from V and 3 bases from J, with 24 bases between. The CDR3 sequence: CASSDLPGGRERSYEQYF. The CDR3 bases are TGTGCCAGCAGTGATCTCCCGGGCGGAAGGGAACGAAGCTACGAGCAGTACTTC.

This clone was observed a handful of times. V and J are TRBV28 and TRBJ1-5, with 7 positions matching TRBD1. Germline CDR1 is MDHEN and CDR2 is SYDVKM. This CDR3 has 15 residues. Trimming at V came to 5 bases and at J to 3 bases, leaving 7 bases not matched to a gene. CDR3 sequence: CASSGAGGNNQPQHF. DNA of the CDR3: TGTGCCAGCAGTGGCGCAGGGGGAAACAATCAGCCCCAGCATTTT.

The chain recombines TRBV29-1 with TRBJ2-5; perhaps TRBD2 as D (7 bases). The DNA end is a closer match to TRBJ2-7, so the J assignment may be wrong. CDR3 size: 14 residues. Germline V gene data show CDR1 as SQVTM and CDR2 as ANQGSEA. The CDR3 DNA follows: TGCAGCGTTGAATCAGGGGAGGGCTCCTACGAGCAGTACTTC. It yields the protein CSVESGEGSYEQYF.

V usage is TRBV5-4 and J usage is TRBJ1-1, with D unresolved. V was shortened by 1 base and J by 2 bases, with 6 bases between the two germline ends. Germline V gene data show CDR1 as SGHNT and CDR2 as YYREEE (reference sequence). The CDR3 covers 13 residues. Here the CDR3 reads CASSLKVNTEAFF. In nucleotides, the CDR3 is TGTGCCAGCAGCTTGAAGGTAAACACTGAAGCTTTCTTT.

Details on this clone: The sample carries other DNA sequences with the same CDR3. V and J are TRBV28 and TRBJ1-1; D ambiguous. Trimming cost V 2 bases and J 1 base, with 5 bases left between them. The CDR3 is 13 residues long. Germline V gene data show CDR1 as MDHEN and CDR2 as SYDVKM. The DNA of the CDR3 is TGTGCCAGCAGTTTAACGGAGAACACTGAAGCTTTCTTT. Protein: CASSLTENTEAFF.

The genes are TRBV2 and TRBJ2-1, with a weak D call TRBD1 (5 bases). V shed 7 bases and J shed 5 bases, with 12 bases lying between them. This CDR3 has 13 residues. CDR1 and CDR2 (germline): SNHLY, FYNNEI. DNA for the CDR3: TGTGCCAGCATAATCGACAGTAACAATGAGCAGTTCTTC. Encoded protein: CASIIDSNNEQFF. Filled out from reference TRBV2 and TRBJ2-1, the complete variable domain reads EPEVTQTPSHQVTQMGQEVILRCVPISNHLYFYWYRQILGQKVEFLVSFYNNEISEKSEIFDDQFSVERPDGSNFTLKIRSTKLEDSAMYFCASIIDSNNEQFFGPGTRLTVL.

Worth noting for this clone: The junction and the germline gene differ at one end; a read error may be behind it. The genes are TRBV6-6 and TRBJ2-7; unclear D gene. This CDR3 has 15 residues. The germline gives CDR1 MNHNY, CDR2 SVGAGI (reference sequence). This CDR3 reads CASSSGGEKSYEQYF. The CDR3 DNA follows: TGTGCCAGCAGTTCGGGTGGGGAAAAATCCTATGAGCAGTACTTC.

The chain links TRBV5-1 to TRBJ2-1; TRBD2 matches 12 bases. The CDR3 is made up of 16 amino acids. CDR1 and CDR2 (germline): SGHRS, YFSETQ. V dropped 2 bases and J dropped 7; count of bases not matched to a gene: 7. In DNA, the CDR3 is TGCGCCAGCAGCTTTGGTTTGACTAGCGGGAGAAATGAGCAGTTCTTC. It specifies CASSFGLTSGRNEQFF.

This clone was observed once. The rearrangement joins TRBV7-6 to TRBJ2-7; 7 bases are a match to TRBD1. This CDR3 comprises 16 residues. Germline CDR1 reads SGHVS; CDR2 reads FNYEAQ. V was clipped by 0 bases and J by 2 bases; unmatched bases: 7. CDR3 loop: CASSLAPTGRTYEQYF. Here the CDR3 DNA reads TGTGCCAGCAGCTTAGCACCGACAGGGCGAACCTACGAGCAGTACTTC.

This chain links TRBV7-2 with TRBJ2-5; 9 bases align to TRBD1. With V trimmed by 2 bases and J by 5 bases, 9 bases remained unmatched. Germline assignment: CDR1 SGHTA and CDR2 FQGNSA. The CDR3 sequence is 16 residues long. CDR3 DNA sequence: TGTGCCAGCAGCTTAAGCCCCGGACAGGGGAGTGAGACCCAGTACTTC. It encodes CASSLSPGQGSETQYF.

This clone was detected once. This chain links TRBV5-1 with TRBJ2-1, with 7 bases that match TRBD1. The V and J ends lost 6 bases and 9 bases, in that order; junction bases with no gene match: 12. CDR1 is SGHRS, CDR2 YFSETQ, per germline. The CDR3 spans 14 residues. CDR3 sequence: CASTTGEGGREQFF. For the CDR3, the DNA is TGCGCCAGCACCACAGGGGAAGGAGGCCGTGAGCAGTTCTTC.

The chain links TRBV29-1 to TRBJ2-5; no reliable D call. Between the trimmed V and J ends, which lost 4 bases and 4 bases, there was a span of 13 bases. CDR3 length equals 13 residues. Germline V gives CDR1 SQVTM, CDR2 ANQGSEA. The CDR3 DNA reads as TGCAGCGTTGCCTGGAGATGGGGAGAGACCCAGTACTTC. Its translation is CSVAWRWGETQYF.

CDR3 residues: CASSLLTLARHTDTQYF. CDR3 DNA sequence: TGTGCCAGCAGCCTCTTGACGTTAGCGAGACACACAGATACGCAGTATTTT. This chain connects TRBV5-4 to TRBJ2-3; D possibly corresponds to TRBD2 (5 bases). Germline CDR1 and CDR2: SGHNT and YYREEE (reference sequence). V lost 4 bases to trimming and J lost 2 bases, with 20 bases between them. CDR3 length: 17 amino acids.